The entry that follows covers one T cell receptor (beta chain) sequence. The target antigen is unknown. Germline CDR1 and CDR2: MDHEN and SYDVKM. After removal of 6 bases from V and 5 bases from J, the junction contained 15 bases not matched to a gene. The CDR3 has 16 amino acids. The source of the sample is a study of cytomegalovirus exposure and HLA in healthy donors. Study-wide points: TCR beta chain V- and J-gene trimming was linked, in a later analysis, to a missense variant in DCLRE1C. A few CMV-associated chains were confirmed in vitro to be specific for CMV antigens. The likely explanation for a cluster of highly shared sequence variants was sequencing artifact.

PCR employed 60 Vbeta and 13 Jbeta primers. Some clones are missing from TCRdb's copy, which holds only in-frame ones; the method was immunoSEQ multiplex PCR. Here the sample table reports around 200,000 clones. Donors were ostensibly healthy at sampling, although undocumented immune exposures were probable. This clonotype was sampled from a girl aged 2 to 9 in good health and CMV-seropositive. The gene calls are TRBV28 and TRBJ1-2, with 7 bases fitting TRBD1. Sequences were obtained from PBMCs. CDR3 bases: TGTGCCAGCAGGGGAGGACAGGCCCCCTTGTGGTATGGCTACACCTTC. Translating it yields CASRGGQAPLWYGYTF.